Listed below are T cell receptor beta chains from one sample, sequenced in a study of blood T cell repertoires in COVID-19. Measured with immunoSEQ multiplex PCR; TCRdb has only the in-frame clones, and not every one. The sample includes about 82,000 clones, 80% to 90% seen only once; the top ten take roughly 1.2%. The sample comprised PBMCs or T cells enriched from blood (not recorded which). The receptors derive from a woman between 50 and 59 years old with acute COVID-19. Each CDR3 is given with its conserved first and last residue. A D gene is named only where the DNA matches it firmly. Clone size is not always given. Where it is, it says once, few, many or a class for expanded clones.

few	14	TRBV6-5	TRBD2	TRBJ2-7	TGTGCCAGCAGTATAACTAGCGAACAACTCGAGCAGTACTTC	CASSITSEQLEQYF
few	15	TRBV9	-	TRBJ1-1	TGTGCCAGCAGCGTAGTAGTGGGGAGGTTAACTGAAGCTTTCTTT	CASSVVVGRLTEAFF
once	13	TRBV2	-	TRBJ2-7	TGTGCCAGCAGGGAGGGACCGATCTACGAGCAGTACTTC	CASREGPIYEQYF
once	15	TRBV5-1	-	TRBJ1-1	TGCGCCAGCAGCTTTGATGGAGGGTCCGACACTGAAGCTTTCTTT	CASSFDGGSDTEAFF
-	16	TRBV29-1	TRBD1	TRBJ2-4	TGCAGCGTTGAAGATCGGGGACAGGGTACCAAAAACATTCAGTACTTC	CSVEDRGQGTKNIQYF
-	17	TRBV18	TRBD2	TRBJ2-1	TGTGCCAGCTCACCATCCAGCGGGAGGCTCTCCTACAATGAGCAGTTCTTC	CASSPSSGRLSYNEQFF
-	15	TRBV7-9	-	TRBJ1-1	TGTGCCAGCAGCCCCCCAGGGCTTCGTGATACTGAAGCTTTCTTT	CASSPPGLRDTEAFF
-	20	TRBV19	TRBD1	TRBJ1-5	TGTGCCAGTAGTATAGGCCTTCAGGGACAGCAAGTTTATAGCAATCAGCCCCAGCATTTT	CASSIGLQGQQVYSNQPQHF
-	15	TRBV6-5	-	TRBJ1-1	TGTGCCAGCATGTCGGGGGGCGCGGAAATGTCTGAAGCTTTCTTT	CASMSGGAEMSEAFF
-	13	TRBV6-5	-	TRBJ1-5	TGTGCCAGCAGAAACAGTGGTTCTCAGCCCCAGCATTTT	CASRNSGSQPQHF
-	16	TRBV10-1	TRBD1	TRBJ1-2	TGCGCCAGCAGTGAGTCGGGCATGGAACAGGGGTATGGCTACACCTTC	CASSESGMEQGYGYTF
-	16	TRBV11-2	TRBD1	TRBJ1-1	TGTGCCAGCAGCTTTTCGACAGGGTATCGGTATGGTGAAGCTTTCTTT	CASSFSTGYRYGEAFF
-	14	TRBV6-2/TRBV6-3	TRBD1	TRBJ1-2	TGTGCCAGCAGTTACTCGACAGGGGCTAGTGGCTACACCTTC	CASSYSTGASGYTF
-	16	TRBV7-2	TRBD2	TRBJ2-1	TGTGCCAGCTCAAGACTAGCGGGAGGGCCAGTTTATGAGCAGTTCTTC	CASSRLAGGPVYEQFF
once	20	TRBV3-1/TRBV3-2	TRBD1	TRBJ1-5	TGTGCCAGCAGCCAAGATCCCCCCTTCGACAGGGTTAATAGCAATCAGCCCCAGCATTTT	CASSQDPPFDRVNSNQPQHF
-	16	TRBV30	TRBD1	TRBJ1-5	TGTGCCTGGAGTGGACGAACGACAGGGGGCAATCAACCCCAGCATTTT	CAWSGRTTGGNQPQHF
-	15	TRBV4-2	-	TRBJ2-1	TGTGCCAGCAGCCAACCACTACAGGGTTTGAATGAGCAGTTCTTC	CASSQPLQGLNEQFF
few	19	TRBV5-1	TRBD1	TRBJ2-6	TGCGCCAGCAGCTTGGCCCGGACAGGGGGCACCCCTGGGGCCAACGTCCTGACTTTC	CASSLARTGGTPGANVLTF
-	13	TRBV6-4	-	TRBJ1-2	TGTGCCAGCAGTGTAACAGGGAACTATGGCTACACCTTC	CASSVTGNYGYTF
once	14	TRBV28	TRBD1	TRBJ2-7	TGTGCCAGCAGTTCCGGACAGGGGGAGGACGAGCAGTACTTC	CASSSGQGEDEQYF
-	16	TRBV5-4	TRBD2	TRBJ2-3	TGTGCCAGCAGCTTGGCCGGGACTAGCGGGAGGGGTACGCAGTATTTT	CASSLAGTSGRGTQYF
-	11	TRBV20-1	-	TRBJ2-1	TGCAGTGCTAGAGATAACAATGAGCAGTTCTTC	CSARDNNEQFF
-	15	TRBV2	-	TRBJ2-2	TGTGCCAGCAGCCCACGGACAGCTAACACCGGGGAGCTGTTTTTT	CASSPRTANTGELFF
-	14	TRBV15	-	TRBJ2-1	TGTGCCACCAGCAGAGATGTGCAGGGCGATGAGCAGTTCTTC	CATSRDVQGDEQFF
-	16	TRBV5-4	TRBD2	TRBJ2-7	TGTGCCAGCAGCTCCTCGAAGCGGGGTCCTTCCTACGAGCAGTACTTC	CASSSSKRGPSYEQYF
-	15	TRBV27	TRBD2	TRBJ2-3	TGTGCCAGCAGACTGAGCGGGGGTAGTTGGTATACGCAGTATTTT	CASRLSGGSWYTQYF
-	16	TRBV9	TRBD1	TRBJ2-1	TGTGCCAGCAGCCAACTCCGGGACAGGGACTACAATGAGCAGTTCTTC	CASSQLRDRDYNEQFF
-	17	TRBV28	TRBD1	TRBJ1-5	TGTGCCAGCACCCTCGGACAGGGGGCGCGTAGGAATCAGCCCCAGCATTTT	CASTLGQGARRNQPQHF
-	18	TRBV5-4	TRBD2	TRBJ2-4	TGTGCCAGCAGCCACGGGACTAGCGGGGACCTAGCCAAAAACATTCAGTACTTC	CASSHGTSGDLAKNIQYF
-	15	TRBV11-3	TRBD1	TRBJ1-2	TGTGCCAGCAGCGGTCAGGGACAGTTCAACTATGGCTACACCTTC	CASSGQGQFNYGYTF
-	13	TRBV5-1	-	TRBJ1-4	TGCGCCAGCAGCTTGGCGGGGAATGAAAAACTGTTTTTT	CASSLAGNEKLFF
few	16	TRBV24-1	-	TRBJ2-1	TGTGCCACCAAGGCAGGTGCGCCACTTTCCGACAATGAGCAGTTCTTC	CATKAGAPLSDNEQFF
-	14	TRBV2	-	TRBJ1-5	TGTGCCACCCATGGTGGGGGGGCTAATCAGCCCCAGCATTTT	CATHGGGANQPQHF
-	12	TRBV30	-	TRBJ1-6	TGTGCCTGGAGTGGCAAGCCTTCACCCCTCCACTTT	CAWSGKPSPLHF
-	16	TRBV18	TRBD1	TRBJ2-7	TGTGCCAGCTCACCACAGGCTCAGGGGGTCTGGTACGAGCAGTACTTC	CASSPQAQGVWYEQYF
-	14	TRBV21-1	-	TRBJ2-2	TGTGCCAGCAGCAACAGGGGGGACACCGGGGAGCTGTTTTTT	CASSNRGDTGELFF
-	12	TRBV7-6	TRBD1	TRBJ2-5	TGTGCCAGCGGGGGACAGCAAGAGACCCAGTACTTC	CASGGQQETQYF
-	15	TRBV19	-	TRBJ2-5	TGTGCCAGTACTCAAGGCAGGGTTGGGCAAGAGACCCAGTACTTC	CASTQGRVGQETQYF
-	16	TRBV5-6	TRBD1	TRBJ1-6	TGTGCCAGCAGCTGGGGGACAGGGACCCCTAATTCGGCCCTCCACTTT	CASSWGTGTPNSALHF
-	13	TRBV28	-	TRBJ1-1	TGTGCCAGCAGCATCGAAGGGCCAGGGGAAGCTTTCTTT	CASSIEGPGEAFF
-	15	TRBV5-4	-	TRBJ2-2	TGTGCCCTCGGGTCGAGAGGCCAAAACACCGGGGAGCTGTTTTTT	CALGSRGQNTGELFF
-	15	TRBV6-4	-	TRBJ2-3	TGTGCCAGCAGTGACTCGGGCCTGTTCACAGATACGCAGTATTTT	CASSDSGLFTDTQYF
-	14	TRBV5-4	-	TRBJ2-7	TGTGCCAGCAGTACATCTAGGAGCTCCTACGAGCAGTACTTC	CASSTSRSSYEQYF
-	12	TRBV2	-	TRBJ2-1	TGTGCCAGCAGTGGAATGGCTCCGGAGCAGTTCTTC	CASSGMAPEQFF
-	16	TRBV19	TRBD2	TRBJ2-2	TGTGCCAGTAGTATCAGCTCCACTAGCGGGAGCGGGGAGCTGTTTTTT	CASSISSTSGSGELFF
-	17	TRBV19	-	TRBJ2-1	TGTGCCAGTACCAAACGGTATAGCGGTAGCTCCTACAATGAGCAGTTCTTC	CASTKRYSGSSYNEQFF
-	15	TRBV7-8	-	TRBJ2-5	TGTGCCAGCAGCACGCAGAACAGGGTCCAAGAGACCCAGTACTTC	CASSTQNRVQETQYF
-	13	TRBV6-5	-	TRBJ1-3	TGTGCCACCCGGACAGTCCCTGGAAACACCATATATTTT	CATRTVPGNTIYF
once	15	TRBV18	TRBD2	TRBJ2-7	TGTGCCAGCTCTTTCCGGGGAGCGGGGACCTACGAGCAGTACTTC	CASSFRGAGTYEQYF
-	14	TRBV5-1	-	TRBJ2-1	TGCGCCAGCAAACCCTCGGGTTTACCAGAAGAGCAGTTCTTC	CASKPSGLPEEQFF
-	14	TRBV21-1	-	TRBJ1-5	TGTGCCAGCAGCAGACAGGGCAGGGATCAGCCCCAGCATTTT	CASSRQGRDQPQHF
-	16	TRBV19	-	TRBJ1-3	TGTGCCAGTAGCGGACAAAACCAATTCTCTGGAAACACCATATATTTT	CASSGQNQFSGNTIYF
-	17	TRBV18	TRBD2	TRBJ2-3	TGTGCCAGCTCGTCCGGGACTAGCGGGGGGAGCACAGATACGCAGTATTTT	CASSSGTSGGSTDTQYF
-	15	TRBV7-2	TRBD2	TRBJ2-7	TGTGCCAGCAGCTTAGTACTAGCGGGACGCTACGAGCAGTACTTC	CASSLVLAGRYEQYF
-	15	TRBV11-2	-	TRBJ1-1	TGTGCCAGCAGCTTAGGTGGGGGCGCAGTCACTGAAGCTTTCTTT	CASSLGGGAVTEAFF
-	14	TRBV27	TRBD1	TRBJ1-1	TGTGCCAGCAGTACCAGGGGGCAGGGCACTGAAGCTTTCTTT	CASSTRGQGTEAFF
once	15	TRBV7-9	TRBD1	TRBJ1-5	TGTGCCAGCAGCTTACAGGGGGCTAGCAATCAGCCCCAGCATTTT	CASSLQGASNQPQHF